This TCR beta chain was captured by sequencing in a study of blood T cell repertoires in COVID-19. Study in general: The analysed material was cDNA or gDNA that came from T cells, B-cell-depleted T cells, or PBMCs.

This clone was seen a handful of times. The protocol was immunoSEQ multiplex PCR, while the TCRdb copy is restricted to in-frame clones and leaves out a portion. The sample records 270,000 or so clones, approximately 77% being singletons. Germline V gene lookup returns CDR1 MNHEY and CDR2 SMNVEV (reference sequence). V gave up 0 bases and J gave up 6 bases, with 11 bases separating them. CDR3 size: 14 residues. Sequencing was performed on peripheral blood. The receptor was derived from a woman aged 18-35 years with acute or convalescent COVID-19. The gene calls are TRBV27 and TRBJ1-1, with D possibly matching TRBD1 (5 bases). CDR3 sequence: CASSLSVGGAEAFF. The CDR3, as DNA: TGTGCCAGCAGTTTATCGGTCGGGGGGGCTGAAGCTTTCTTT.